These T cell receptor beta chains were read from a single sample in a study of human versus mouse CDR3 diversity and MHC coevolution. Sequencing used immunoSEQ multiplex PCR; TCRdb keeps in-frame clones, though not all of them. The repertoire includes about 81,000 clones, just under 95% of them detected once, and over 1.3% sits in the top ten. The sequencing input was naive CD4+ T cells from blood. These receptors all come from a person aged 30 to 70 in good health. Both conserved end residues are part of each CDR3. Each record gives: D gene, V gene, clone size, J gene, CDR3 protein, CDR3 DNA. A D gene is named only where the DNA matches it firmly. Clone sizes are given selectively: once, few, many, or a class where the clone is expanded.

TRBD1	TRBV5-6	few	TRBJ1-2	CASSYTGGNGYTF	TGTGCCAGCAGCTACACAGGGGGCAATGGCTACACCTTC
-	TRBV12-5	-	TRBJ1-1	CASGLVTPAGHTEAFF	TGTGCTAGTGGTTTGGTAACCCCGGCAGGGCACACTGAAGCTTTCTTT
-	TRBV14	-	TRBJ1-1	CASSQARGGRAFF	TGTGCCAGCAGCCAAGCTCGGGGAGGAAGGGCTTTCTTT
-	TRBV7-2	-	TRBJ2-1	CASSLVSPDNEQFF	TGTGCCAGCAGCTTAGTGAGTCCCGACAATGAGCAGTTCTTC
TRBD1	TRBV30	-	TRBJ1-6	CAFDESGTGGSPLHF	TGTGCCTTCGACGAGAGCGGGACAGGGGGTTCACCCCTCCACTTT
TRBD2	TRBV12-5	-	TRBJ2-1	CASGLGGGRDEQFF	TGTGCTAGTGGTTTAGGCGGGGGGAGGGATGAGCAGTTCTTC
TRBD2	TRBV7-3	-	TRBJ2-1	CASSLSGSSYNEQFF	TGTGCCAGCAGCTTAAGCGGGAGTTCCTACAATGAGCAGTTCTTC
-	TRBV7-7	once	TRBJ2-2	CASSSTEIGELFF	TGTGCCAGCAGCTCGACTGAGATTGGGGAGCTGTTTTTT
TRBD2	TRBV7-9	-	TRBJ2-2	CASSLASSGGYTGELFF	TGTGCCAGCAGCTTAGCATCTAGCGGGGGGTACACCGGGGAGCTGTTTTTT
TRBD2	TRBV5-1	-	TRBJ2-7	CASSRTSGSRIYEQYF	TGCGCCAGCAGCCGGACTAGCGGGAGTAGGATCTACGAGCAGTACTTC
TRBD1	TRBV7-2	-	TRBJ1-2	CASSSRTGANYGYTF	TGTGCCAGCAGCTCAAGGACAGGGGCCAACTATGGCTACACCTTC
TRBD2	TRBV29-1	-	TRBJ2-7	CSVPLAGTGYEQYF	TGCAGCGTTCCCTTAGCGGGGACGGGCTACGAGCAGTACTTC
-	TRBV5-1	-	TRBJ1-5	CASSLGQNQPQHF	TGCGCCAGCAGCTTGGGGCAGAATCAGCCCCAGCATTTT
-	TRBV5-4	-	TRBJ2-1	CASSNNYEQFF	TGTGCCAGCAGCAATAATTATGAGCAGTTCTTC
-	TRBV4-1	-	TRBJ1-5	CASSQERVGSNQPQHF	TGCGCCAGCAGCCAAGAACGGGTGGGTAGCAATCAGCCCCAGCATTTT
TRBD1	TRBV7-2	-	TRBJ2-4	CASRSTGDIQYF	TGTGCCAGCAGGTCCACAGGGGACATTCAGTACTTC
-	TRBV5-1	-	TRBJ1-3	CASSLERRGGNTIYF	TGCGCCAGCAGCTTGGAGCGACGCGGTGGAAACACCATATATTTT
-	TRBV5-1	-	TRBJ2-7	CASKGDNSYEQYF	TGCGCCAGCAAAGGGGACAACTCCTACGAGCAGTACTTC
-	TRBV5-1	-	TRBJ2-1	CASSLAGALYNEQFF	TGCGCCAGCAGCTTAGCAGGGGCGCTCTACAATGAGCAGTTCTTC
TRBD1	TRBV10-3	-	TRBJ1-6	CAILTGVNSPLHF	TGTGCCATTTTGACAGGGGTAAATTCTCCCCTCCACTTT
-	TRBV27	once	TRBJ2-7	CASSLFGTDVHQGLTGVHEQYF	TGTGCCAGCAGTTTATTCGGGACAGACGTCCATCAGGGGTTAACGGGAGTCCACGAGCAGTACTTC
-	TRBV19	-	TRBJ1-1	CASSAPRRAIMNTEAFF	TGTGCCAGTAGTGCCCCTCGGAGAGCCATTATGAACACTGAAGCTTTCTTT
TRBD1	TRBV19	-	TRBJ2-1	CASSIGGQYNEQFF	TGTGCCAGTAGTATAGGGGGACAGTACAATGAGCAGTTCTTC
-	TRBV5-1	-	TRBJ1-2	CASSLTNSNYGYTF	TGCGCCAGCAGCTTGACAAATTCTAACTATGGCTACACCTTC
-	TRBV11-3	-	TRBJ1-5	CASSAQGLGNQPQHF	TGTGCCAGCAGCGCCCAGGGTTTGGGCAATCAGCCCCAGCATTTT
-	TRBV7-2	-	TRBJ2-1	CASSPARTYNEQFF	TGTGCCAGCAGCCCCGCGCGGACATACAATGAGCAGTTCTTC
-	TRBV6-5	-	TRBJ2-5	CASSTRGETQYF	TGTGCCAGCTCGACCCGGGGAGAGACCCAGTACTTC
TRBD1	TRBV7-9	once	TRBJ2-1	CASQFGQGYYNEQFF	TGTGCCAGCCAATTCGGACAGGGCTATTACAATGAGCAGTTCTTC
-	TRBV10-3	-	TRBJ2-1	CAMSGTNYNEQFF	TGTGCCATGTCCGGGACAAATTACAATGAGCAGTTCTTC
TRBD2	TRBV18	-	TRBJ2-7	CASSPPGGGTYEQYF	TGTGCCAGCTCACCGCCCGGGGGGGGGACCTACGAGCAGTACTTC
-	TRBV18	-	TRBJ2-7	CASSPGPIEQYF	TGTGCCAGCTCACCAGGCCCCATCGAGCAGTACTTC
-	TRBV10-3	-	TRBJ2-1	CAISRGSILLQNEQFF	TGTGCCATCAGCCGAGGGAGTATCCTCCTACAAAATGAGCAGTTCTTC
-	TRBV6-1	-	TRBJ1-2	CASSYPGQGYGYTF	TGTGCCAGCAGTTATCCGGGACAAGGATATGGCTACACCTTC
-	TRBV7-9	-	TRBJ2-7	CASSPGGPGEQYF	TGCGCCAGCAGCCCCGGGGGGCCAGGGGAGCAGTACTTC
TRBD2	TRBV9	-	TRBJ2-1	CASSFRAVGGLAANEQFF	TGTGCCAGCAGCTTCCGAGCCGTCGGGGGACTAGCGGCGAATGAGCAGTTCTTC
TRBD2	TRBV7-3	-	TRBJ2-5	CASSPSGPGETQYF	TGTGCCAGCAGCCCTAGCGGCCCGGGGGAGACCCAGTACTTC
TRBD1	TRBV27	-	TRBJ2-7	CASTLRTGRHEQYF	TGTGCCAGCACCCTGAGGACAGGTCGTCACGAGCAGTACTTC
-	TRBV5-1	once	TRBJ2-1	CASSLAIGRRMAGEQFF	TGCGCCAGCAGCTTGGCCATTGGCAGGAGGATGGCGGGTGAGCAGTTCTTC
-	TRBV7-9	few	TRBJ1-4	CASSLDSLEKLFF	TGTGCCAGCAGCTTAGACTCTCTGGAAAAACTGTTTTTT
-	TRBV7-2	-	TRBJ1-1	CASSLVRANTEAFF	TGTGCCAGCAGCCTGGTGAGGGCGAACACTGAAGCTTTCTTT
-	TRBV6-5	once	TRBJ1-2	CASRRTGGEGGYTF	TGTGCCAGCAGGCGAACCGGGGGTGAGGGCGGCTACACCTTC
TRBD1	TRBV5-1	-	TRBJ2-5	CASSEDRAREQYF	TGCGCCAGCAGCGAGGACAGGGCGAGAGAGCAGTACTTC
-	TRBV18	-	TRBJ1-2	CASSSRGGFSYGYTF	TGTGCCAGCTCTTCACGGGGAGGTTTCAGTTATGGCTACACCTTC
TRBD2	TRBV9	-	TRBJ2-5	CASSFGLAGGRETQYF	TGTGCCAGCAGCTTCGGACTAGCGGGGGGGCGGGAGACCCAATACTTC
-	TRBV7-2	-	TRBJ2-2	CASSREGNTGELFF	TGTGCCAGCAGCCGAGAGGGCAACACCGGGGAGCTGTTTTTT
TRBD1	TRBV27	-	TRBJ1-5	CASSRRLGTGALELSNQPQHF	TGTGCCAGCAGTCGTCGGCTCGGGACAGGGGCCCTCGAGCTGAGCAATCAGCCCCAGCATTTT
TRBD2	TRBV6-5	-	TRBJ2-7	CASSYGTRSYEQYF	TGTGCCAGCAGTTACGGGACTAGGTCCTACGAGCAGTACTTC
TRBD1	TRBV5-1	-	TRBJ2-7	CASSSTGAEYEQYF	TGCGCCAGCAGCTCCACAGGGGCTGAATACGAGCAGTACTTC
-	TRBV27	-	TRBJ2-1	CASSLRVLLGGGGPSYNEQFF	TGTGCCAGCAGTTTACGGGTTTTATTAGGAGGCGGGGGCCCATCCTACAATGAGCAGTTCTTC
TRBD1	TRBV7-9	-	TRBJ2-1	CASSVGQQNNEQFF	TGTGCCAGCAGCGTGGGACAGCAAAACAATGAGCAGTTCTTC
-	TRBV6-1	few	TRBJ1-5	CASSEARGADQPQHF	TGTGCCAGCAGTGAAGCCCGGGGGGCCGATCAGCCCCAGCATTTT
-	TRBV27	-	TRBJ2-1	CASSLQNRVTNNEQFF	TGTGCCAGCAGTTTACAAAACAGGGTTACGAACAATGAGCAGTTCTTC
TRBD1	TRBV11-3	-	TRBJ2-7	CASSWDSDAEQYF	TGTGCCAGCAGCTGGGACAGCGATGCTGAGCAGTACTTC
-	TRBV4-1	once	TRBJ1-3	CASSQGPGPSGNTIYF	TGCGCCAGCAGCCAAGGCCCAGGGCCCTCTGGAAACACCATATATTTT
-	TRBV6-5	-	TRBJ1-1	CASSESSRTEAFF	TGTGCCAGCAGTGAAAGTTCGAGGACTGAAGCTTTCTTT
-	TRBV30	-	TRBJ1-3	CAWSGGASGVNTIYF	TGTGCCTGGAGTGGTGGGGCAAGTGGGGTAAACACCATATATTTT
-	TRBV18	-	TRBJ2-1	CASSPGGSSSYNEQFF	TGTGCCAGCTCACCAGGGGGGTCGAGCTCCTACAATGAGCAGTTCTTC
TRBD1	TRBV14	-	TRBJ1-1	CASSPSQGTEAFF	TGTGCCAGCAGCCCTTCACAGGGGACTGAAGCTTTCTTT
TRBD1	TRBV18	-	TRBJ2-7	CASSPGTAYEQYF	TGTGCCAGCTCTCCCGGGACAGCCTACGAGCAGTACTTC
-	TRBV5-1	once	TRBJ2-6	CASSLVPARGANVLTF	TGCGCCAGCAGCTTGGTTCCAGCGCGTGGGGCCAACGTCCTGACTTTC